This T cell receptor beta chain was obtained from a study of blood T cell repertoires in COVID-19. Across the study: Collection of acute and convalescent COVID-19 samples took place in the United States, Italy and Spain.

In the authors' methods: Reference gene primer amplification gave estimated nucleated cell counts. Measured with immunoSEQ multiplex PCR; TCRdb has only the in-frame clones, and not every one. That table gives V, J and clone size, and the DNA gave D and trimming. Of over 350,000 clones in the sample, about 85% were seen once. Trimming cost V 8 bases and J 9 bases; bases outside gene matches: 8. The CDR3 runs to 13 residues. Germline V gene lookup returns CDR1 GTSNPN and CDR2 SVGIG (reference sequence). Participant age was roughly 18 to 90 years, and participants resided in roughly 24 US areas. Assignment of participants to cohorts was predicated upon participant-reported clinical history. This clone was detected a few times.

The TCR was taken from a woman under 30 with acute COVID-19. The sample comprised PBMCs or T cells enriched from blood (not recorded which). The chain has TRBV30 and TRBJ1-6, with TRBD1 matching 9 bases. For the CDR3, the DNA is TGTGCCGGGACAGGGAACGCCCCTTCACCCCTCCACTTT. Amino acids: CAGTGNAPSPLHF.